The clone carrying this T cell receptor (beta chain) was seen a handful of times. These data originate in a study of identical twins. TCRdb redid the calling of the 5' RACE reads with MiXCR, one entry per CDR3 protein. The table has approximately 500,000 distinct CDR3 sequences, 20% to 30% seen once; the top ten hold about 2.7%. CDR1 is DFQATT, CDR2 SNEGSKA, per germline (reference sequence). The CDR3 loop spans 12 amino acids. V lost 5 bases, J lost 4 bases, and 12 bases lay in between. A further study also used this sample, focusing on T cells expressing NK-cell markers. From that paper: It was sorted CD3+CD56-NKG2C+, CD3+CD56+NKG2C- and CD3+CD56+NKG2C+ T cells that provided the TCR beta repertoires.

The material sequenced was CD4+ T cells sorted from blood. This chain connects TRBV20-1 to TRBJ2-7; D is tentatively TRBD1 or TRBD2 (5 bases each). The receptor was derived from a woman in her late teens or twenties in good health. The CDR3 spells CSACEGPYEQYF. The CDR3 DNA follows: TGCAGTGCTTGTGAGGGGCCTTACGAGCAGTACTTC.